Following are 19 T cell receptor beta chains from one sample sequenced in a study of cytomegalovirus exposure and HLA in healthy donors. PCR employed 60 Vbeta and 13 Jbeta primers. Clones were read by immunoSEQ multiplex PCR, and TCRdb kept only the in-frame ones, dropping some. The sample has about 120,000 clones; roughly four fifths are singletons. The material sequenced was PBMCs. All receptors come from a woman aged 25-40 years in good health and CMV-seropositive.

This clone was seen only a few times. J is TRBJ2-2 and V is TRBV11-1; 9 nucleotides align to TRBD1. CDR1 is SGHAT and CDR2 is FQDESV in the germline V gene (reference sequence). The trim removed 7 bases at V and 4 bases at J, leaving 10 bases unmatched. The CDR3 extends over 16 amino acids. CDR3 coding DNA: TGTGCCAGCACCGAGAGGGGACAGGGCAGCACCGGGGAGCTGTTTTTT. Its translation: CASTERGQGSTGELFF.

This clone appeared once. The chain combines TRBV11-2 with TRBJ2-7; weak D call: TRBD1 (6 bases). From germline, CDR1 is SGHAT and CDR2 FQNNGV. This CDR3 comprises 15 residues. Trimming stripped 5 bases from V and 4 bases from J, with 18 bases between. The CDR3 spells CASSQQGVLGYEQYF. The CDR3 DNA follows: TGTGCCAGCAGCCAACAGGGAGTTCTCGGATACGAGCAGTACTTC.

This clone was seen once. The rearrangement uses TRBV30 and TRBJ2-2; D is undetermined. V was cut by 3 bases and J by 1 base, with 6 bases left in between. Germline lookup yields CDR1 GTSNPN and CDR2 SVGIG (reference sequence). CDR3 length: 13 amino acids. CDR3 in amino acids: CAWRRGNTGELFF. CDR3 DNA: TGTGCCTGGAGGCGAGGGAACACCGGGGAGCTGTTTTTT.

The J gene is TRBJ2-1, the V gene TRBV6-1; perhaps TRBD1 as D (5 bases). With 3 bases removed from V and 9 bases from J, the gap between germline ends came to 15 bases. Germline CDR1 MNHNS, CDR2 SASEGT. The CDR3 contains 14 residues. CDR3 residues: CASSDQTQGGEQFF. The CDR3, as DNA: TGTGCCAGCAGTGACCAAACTCAGGGCGGTGAGCAGTTCTTC.

The chain joins TRBV28 to TRBJ1-2; 9 nucleotides align to TRBD1. The CDR3 runs to 14 residues. The V segment lost 4 bases and the J segment 5 bases; nucleotides outside the gene matches: 5. The germline V gene has CDR1 MDHEN and CDR2 SYDVKM. CDR3 residues: CASSSGTGKYGYTF. CDR3 bases: TGTGCCAGCAGTTCCGGGACAGGGAAGTATGGCTACACCTTC.

This chain connects TRBV7-2 to TRBJ2-5; 9 positions agree with TRBD1. The DNA end is a closer match to TRBJ2-7, so the J assignment may be wrong. The CDR3 has 16 amino acids. Germline values: CDR1 SGHTA, CDR2 FQGNSA. The CDR3 DNA is TGTGCCAGCAGCTTACTGGGGACAGGGTTAGGGGACGAGCAGTACTTC. Translated, it gives CASSLLGTGLGDEQYF.

This chain connects TRBV27 to TRBJ2-1, with 8 bases matching TRBD1. Germline assignment: CDR1 MNHEY and CDR2 SMNVEV (reference sequence). After removal of 5 bases from V and 1 base from J, the junction contained 4 bases not matched to a gene. This CDR3 contains 15 residues. DNA of the CDR3: TGTGCCAGCAGTCTCCGACAGGGGTCCTACAATGAGCAGTTCTTC. Protein product: CASSLRQGSYNEQFF.

This clone was observed a few times. V gene TRBV30 combines with J gene TRBJ2-2; possible D gene TRBD2, 5 bases. CDR1 is GTSNPN and CDR2 is SVGIG in the germline V gene (reference sequence). V lost 4 bases and J lost 1, with 13 bases in between. CDR3 length: 15 residues. The CDR3: CAWNRETLNTGELFF. As DNA, the CDR3 is TGTGCCTGGAATAGGGAGACGCTGAACACCGGGGAGCTGTTTTTT. Full variable domain (outside the CDR3, taken from reference TRBV30 and TRBJ2-2): SQTIHQWPATLVQPVGSPLSLECTVEGTSNPNLYWYRQAAGRGLQLLFYSVGIGQISSEVPQNLSASRPQDRQFILSSKKLLLSDSGFYLCAWNRETLNTGELFFGEGSRLTVL.

V gene TRBV7-9 combines with J gene TRBJ1-2, with D tentatively TRBD1 (5 bases). The CDR3 loop spans 16 amino acids. V was clipped by 4 bases and J by 4 bases, with 19 bases between them. Germline V lookup: CDR1 SEHNR, CDR2 FQNEAQ (reference sequence). CDR3 bases: TGTGCCAGCAGCTCAGTGGGGGGTAGCGGCCTCTATGGCTACACCTTC. Amino acid sequence: CASSSVGGSGLYGYTF.

The J gene is TRBJ2-3, the V gene TRBV5-4; D remains ambiguous. V lost 4 bases, J lost 2 bases, and 14 bases lay in between. CDR1 SGHNT and CDR2 YYREEE come from the germline V gene (reference sequence). This CDR3 is built from 15 residues. CDR3 nucleotides: TGTGCCAGCAGCGCAGAGCCAGTAGCCACAGATACGCAGTATTTT. As protein: CASSAEPVATDTQYF.

V and J are TRBV19 and TRBJ1-4, with TRBD1 matching over 7 bases. CDR1 and CDR2 from the germline V gene are LNHDA and SQIVND (reference sequence). The CDR3 loop spans 14 amino acids. The V segment lost 5 bases and the J segment 6 bases; nucleotides outside the gene matches: 6. CDR3 in amino acids: CASSPQGLDEKLFF. CDR3 nucleotide sequence: TGTGCCAGTAGTCCACAGGGGTTGGATGAAAAACTGTTTTTT. The complete variable domain, with remaining parts taken from reference TRBV19 and TRBJ1-4, reads DGGITQSPKYLFRKEGQNVTLSCEQNLNHDAMYWYRQDPGQGLRLIYYSQIVNDFQKGDIAEGYSVSREKKESFPLTVTSAQKNPTAFYLCASSPQGLDEKLFFGSGTQLSVL.

The rearrangement links TRBV29-1 to TRBJ1-1; 11 bases agree with TRBD1. The CDR3 runs to 11 residues. Germline trimming cut 7 bases from V and 9 bases from J; bases unmatched to any gene: 4. Germline loops: CDR1 SQVTM, CDR2 ANQGSEA. CDR3: CSGGQGAKAFF. In nucleotides, the CDR3 is TGCAGCGGTGGACAGGGGGCGAAAGCTTTCTTT.

The chain combines TRBV7-7 with TRBJ2-7, with TRBD2 as a possible D gene (5 bases). The germline gives CDR1 SSHAT, CDR2 FNYEAQ (reference sequence). The ends were cut back, 5 bases at V and 1 base at J, with 12 bases in the middle. This CDR3 has 14 residues. CDR3 DNA: TGTGCCAGCAGCCCAGACGGGAATTCCTACGAGCAGTACTTC. It specifies CASSPDGNSYEQYF.

The CDR3 coding sequence is TGTGCCAGCAGCCAGACTCCGGGGGGAAACACCATATATTTT. This gives the protein CASSQTPGGNTIYF. The rearrangement joins TRBV7-6 to TRBJ1-3; no firm D call. CDR1 is SGHVS and CDR2 is FNYEAQ in the germline V gene. V lost 5 bases and J lost 4, with 12 bases in between. The CDR3 sequence is 14 residues long.

The chain links TRBV10-3 to TRBJ2-5; 8 nucleotides match TRBD1. The CDR3 has 13 residues. The V gene end was trimmed by 8 bases and the J gene end by 1 base; junction bases not matched to a gene: 3. CDR1 is ENHRY, CDR2 SYGVKD, per germline. The CDR3 DNA follows: TGTGCCATCCAAGGGACAGGCCAAGAGACCCAGTACTTC. It translates to CAIQGTGQETQYF.

This clone was counted only a few times. The chain joins TRBV6-5 to TRBJ2-5, with 7 bases aligning to TRBD1. Germline assignment: CDR1 MNHEY and CDR2 SVGAGI. J lost 5 bases, V lost 0 bases, and 9 bases had no gene match. This CDR3 contains 16 residues. CDR3 protein: CASSYSGGFGGETQYF. The CDR3 nucleotides read TGTGCCAGCAGTTACTCAGGGGGCTTCGGCGGGGAGACCCAGTACTTC.

V usage is TRBV7-9 and J usage is TRBJ1-2; the match to TRBD1 covers 7 bases. Trimming took 5 bases from V and 0 from J; bases not matched to a gene: 6. The CDR3 loop spans 15 amino acids. Germline CDR1 and CDR2: SEHNR and FQNEAQ (reference sequence). CDR3 region: CASSLRGGSNYGYTF. CDR3 sequence (DNA): TGTGCCAGCAGCCTTCGAGGGGGCTCTAACTATGGCTACACCTTC. Filled out from reference TRBV7-9 and TRBJ1-2, the complete variable domain reads DTGVSQNPRHKITKRGQNVTFRCDPISEHNRLYWYRQTLGQGPEFLTYFQNEAQLEKSRLLSDRFSAERPKGSFSTLEIQRTEQGDSAMYLCASSLRGGSNYGYTFGSGTRLTVV.

V and J are TRBV5-1 and TRBJ2-7; D perhaps matches TRBD1 (7 bases). This CDR3 contains 15 residues. The germline V gene encodes CDR1 SGHRS and CDR2 YFSETQ. V lost 0 bases and J lost 7, with 17 bases in between. This CDR3 is CASSLGSGGGGEQYF. CDR3 sequence (DNA): TGCGCCAGCAGCTTGGGATCCGGAGGGGGCGGGGAGCAGTACTTC.

The gene calls are TRBV9 and TRBJ1-2, with D maybe TRBD1 (5 bases). V lost 4 bases and J lost 8, with 21 bases in between. The CDR3 is made up of 15 amino acids. Germline V lookup: CDR1 SGDLS, CDR2 YYNGEE. The chain's CDR3 is CASSSPGRGNGGYTF. The CDR3 DNA follows: TGTGCCAGCAGCTCACCTGGGCGGGGGAATGGCGGCTACACCTTC.